The following is a T cell receptor beta chain sequence with its context. What it binds is unknown. This entry is derived from a study of prognosis after radiotherapy for stage I lung cancer. Study context: Tumor type comprised squamous cell carcinoma in 6 or 7 patients and adenocarcinoma in fewer than 15.

Two-round multiplex PCR, the amplification method, yielded TCR beta CDR3 from genomic DNA. The authors ran first-round PCR with primers specific to each TRBV and TRBJ gene. MiXCR, applied by TCRdb to the multiplex PCR reads, yields one record per CDR3 protein. The sample records some 8,500 distinct CDR3 sequences, roughly 60% being singletons. Study results and caveats: Patients developing distant metastases showed lower Shannon entropy after stereotactic body radiation therapy.

Germline loops: CDR1 SEHNR, CDR2 FQNEAQ (reference sequence). Trimming took 7 bases from V and 5 from J, leaving 24 bases between them. There are 17 residues in the CDR3. This sequence was found in a donor of 50 years or more with non-small cell lung cancer. The input for sequencing was PBMCs, taken before or after stereotactic body radiation therapy (not recorded which). The rearrangement joins TRBV7-9 to TRBJ2-1; no clear D. The CDR3 DNA sequence: TGTGCCAGCAACCCCAATGGGGTGACCTCCGACAACAATGAGCAGTTCTTC. It codes for CASNPNGVTSDNNEQFF. Full variable domain (missing parts from reference TRBV7-9 and TRBJ2-1): DTGVSQNPRHKITKRGQNVTFRCDPISEHNRLYWYRQTLGQGPEFLTYFQNEAQLEKSRLLSDRFSAERPKGSFSTLEIQRTEQGDSAMYLCASNPNGVTSDNNEQFFGPGTRLTVL.